This T cell receptor (beta chain) is drawn from a study of cytotoxic CD8 clonotypes in ibrutinib-treated CLL. The overall study: Averaging across samples gave roughly 250,000 productive templates and over 85,000 productive rearrangements.

Assay used: immunoSEQ multiplex PCR; TCRdb lists only in-frame clones, some missing. The sample carries approximately 280,000 clones, 65% to 85% recorded once. The CDR3 has 13 amino acids. Between the trimmed V and J ends, which lost 4 bases and 1 base, there was a span of 8 bases. CDR1 is SGHRS, CDR2 YFSETQ, per germline. The V gene is TRBV5-1, the J gene TRBJ2-5, with D perhaps matching TRBD1 or TRBD2 (5 bases each). Material: PBMCs, obtained at disease progression, from a patient treated with ibrutinib. The sequence came from a human donor with chronic lymphocytic leukemia. The CDR3 region is CASSLGAQETQYF. The CDR3, as DNA: TGCGCCAGCAGCCTCGGGGCCCAAGAGACCCAGTACTTC.